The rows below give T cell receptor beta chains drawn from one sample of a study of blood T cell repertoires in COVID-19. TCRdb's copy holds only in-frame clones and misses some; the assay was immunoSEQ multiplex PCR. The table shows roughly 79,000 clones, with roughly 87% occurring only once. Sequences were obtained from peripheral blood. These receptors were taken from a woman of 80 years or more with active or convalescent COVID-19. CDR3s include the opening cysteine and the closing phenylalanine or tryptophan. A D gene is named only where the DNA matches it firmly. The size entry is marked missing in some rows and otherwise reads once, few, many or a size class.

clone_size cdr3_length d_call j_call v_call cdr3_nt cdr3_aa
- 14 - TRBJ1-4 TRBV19 TGTGCCAGTACCCCGACAGTGGCTAATGAAAAACTGTTTTTT CASTPTVANEKLFF
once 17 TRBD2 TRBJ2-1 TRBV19 TGTGCCTGTAGTCCGGGGGCGGGGTGGACCGGGAGGGGTGAGCAGTTCTTC CACSPGAGWTGRGEQFF
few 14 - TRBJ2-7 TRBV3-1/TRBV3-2 TGTGCCAGCAGCCAAGCTCTCTTCTCCTACGAGCAGTACTTC CASSQALFSYEQYF
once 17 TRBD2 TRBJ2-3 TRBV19 TGTGCCAGTTCCTGGCCCCCCGGGACTAGCGTAACAGATACGCAGTATTTT CASSWPPGTSVTDTQYF
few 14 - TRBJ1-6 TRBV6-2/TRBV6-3 TGTGCCAGCAGTTACCAGGGTTCGAAGTCACCCCTCCACTTT CASSYQGSKSPLHF
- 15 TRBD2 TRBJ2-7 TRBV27 TGTGCCAGCAGCTCTAGCGGGGGGGGCTCCTACGAGCAGTACTTC CASSSSGGGSYEQYF
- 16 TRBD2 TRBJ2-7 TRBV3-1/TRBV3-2 TGTGCCAGCAGCCACACGTATGCGGGGGGATCCTACGAGCAGTACTTC CASSHTYAGGSYEQYF
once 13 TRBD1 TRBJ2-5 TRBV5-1 TGCGCCAGCACTGCGACAGGGGGGAAGACCCAGTACTTC CASTATGGKTQYF
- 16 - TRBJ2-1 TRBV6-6 TGTGCCAGCAGTTACTCGCAGGGGAGCTCCTACAATGAGCAGTTCTTC CASSYSQGSSYNEQFF
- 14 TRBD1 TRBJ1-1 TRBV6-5 TGTGCCAGCACACAGGGGGCGCTGGACACTGAAGCTTTCTTT CASTQGALDTEAFF
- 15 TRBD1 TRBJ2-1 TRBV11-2 TGTGCCAGCAGCCTCGACAGGGGAACCTACAATGAGCAGTTCTTC CASSLDRGTYNEQFF
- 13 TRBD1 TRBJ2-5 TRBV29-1 TGCAGCGTTGAGACCGACAGGGGAGAGACCCAGTACTTC CSVETDRGETQYF